The clone carrying this TCR beta chain was seen a single time. Germline assignment: CDR1 SEHNR and CDR2 FQNEAQ (reference sequence). The CDR3 runs 14 residues. Trimming shortened V by 2 bases and J by 2 bases, and 9 bases separated the two germline ends. The table came from immunoSEQ multiplex PCR; TCRdb's copy has only in-frame clones and leaves some out. The sample has about 100,000 clones, 87% seen once. The sample comes from a study of identifying expanded T cells in peripheral blood. Specimen: blood. The source is a person aged 18 to 69 in good health. The chain couples TRBV7-9 to TRBJ2-5; D is undetermined. CDR3 residues: CASSLWTMQETQYF. The CDR3 DNA follows: TGTGCCAGCAGCTTATGGACGATGCAAGAGACCCAGTACTTC.